This T cell receptor beta chain was documented in a study of T cells in Graves' hyperthyroidism and ophthalmopathy. RNA transcripts were the template for amplifying TCR beta CDR3 regions. Carried out on the TCR CDR3, a first-round RT-PCR used the HTBI primer set. Via MiXCR, TCRdb re-called the multiplex PCR reads, giving one row per CDR3 protein. This sample carries 200,000 or so distinct CDR3 sequences, around a sixth of them seen once, and the ten largest clones take 40% to 65%. Study observations and caveats: Blood also showed most of the thyroid clonotypes that were expanded above 0.001.

Germline CDR1 and CDR2: DFQATT and SNEGSKA (reference sequence). The CDR3 extends over 13 amino acids. Concerning this clonotype itself: Its antigen is undetermined. A junction boundary mismatches the germline segment, possibly from a read error.

The rearrangement joins TRBV20-1 to TRBJ2-6; D unresolved. The sample was blood. This sequence originates from a woman between 50 and 59 years old with Graves' hyperthyroidism. The CDR3 is CGASASGANVLTF. The DNA of the CDR3 is TGCGGTGCGAGCGCTTCTGGGGCCAACGTCCTGACTTTC.